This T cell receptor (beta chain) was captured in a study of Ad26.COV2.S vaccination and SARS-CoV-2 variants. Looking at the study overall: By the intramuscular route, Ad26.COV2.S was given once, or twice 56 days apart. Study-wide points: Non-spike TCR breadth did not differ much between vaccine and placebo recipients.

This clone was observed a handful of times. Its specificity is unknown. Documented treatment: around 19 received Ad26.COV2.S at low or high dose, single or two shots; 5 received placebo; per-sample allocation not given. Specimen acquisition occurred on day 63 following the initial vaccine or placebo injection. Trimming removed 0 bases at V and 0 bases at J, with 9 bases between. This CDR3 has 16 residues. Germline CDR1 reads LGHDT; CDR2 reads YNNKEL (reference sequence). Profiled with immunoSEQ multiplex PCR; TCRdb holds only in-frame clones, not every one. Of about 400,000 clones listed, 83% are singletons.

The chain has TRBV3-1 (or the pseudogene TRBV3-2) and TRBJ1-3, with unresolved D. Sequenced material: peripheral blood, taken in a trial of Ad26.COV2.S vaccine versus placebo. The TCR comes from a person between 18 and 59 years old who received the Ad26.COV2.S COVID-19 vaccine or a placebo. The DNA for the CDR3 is TGTGCCAGCAGCCAAGATGTCAGCCACTCTGGAAACACCATATATTTT. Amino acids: CASSQDVSHSGNTIYF.